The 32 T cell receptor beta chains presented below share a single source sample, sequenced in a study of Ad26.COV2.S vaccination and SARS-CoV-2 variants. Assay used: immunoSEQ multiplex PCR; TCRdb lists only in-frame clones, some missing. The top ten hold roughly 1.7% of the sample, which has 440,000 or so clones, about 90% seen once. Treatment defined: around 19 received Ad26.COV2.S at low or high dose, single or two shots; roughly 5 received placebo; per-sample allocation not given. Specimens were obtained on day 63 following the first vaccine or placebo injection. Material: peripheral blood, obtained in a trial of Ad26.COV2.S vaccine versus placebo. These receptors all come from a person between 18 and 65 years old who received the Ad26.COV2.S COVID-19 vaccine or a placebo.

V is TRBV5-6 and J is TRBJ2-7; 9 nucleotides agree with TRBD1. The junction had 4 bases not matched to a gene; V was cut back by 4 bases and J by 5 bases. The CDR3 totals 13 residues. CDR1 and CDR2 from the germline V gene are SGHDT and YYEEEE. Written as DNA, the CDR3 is TGTGCCAGCAGCCCACAGGGGGCCCACGAGCAGTACTTC. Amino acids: CASSPQGAHEQYF.

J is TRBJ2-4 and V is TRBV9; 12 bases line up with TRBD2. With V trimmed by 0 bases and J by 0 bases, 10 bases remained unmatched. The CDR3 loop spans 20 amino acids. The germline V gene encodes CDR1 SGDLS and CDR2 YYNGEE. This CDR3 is CASSVAETSGGTIAKNIQYF. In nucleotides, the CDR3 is TGTGCCAGCAGCGTAGCGGAGACTAGCGGGGGTACAATAGCCAAAAACATTCAGTACTTC.

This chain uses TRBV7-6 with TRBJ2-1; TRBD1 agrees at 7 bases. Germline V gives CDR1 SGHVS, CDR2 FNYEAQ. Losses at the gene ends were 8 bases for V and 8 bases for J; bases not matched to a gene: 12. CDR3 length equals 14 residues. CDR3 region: CASGVVLGGDEQFF. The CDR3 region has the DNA TGTGCCAGCGGTGTGGTTTTAGGGGGCGATGAGCAGTTCTTC.

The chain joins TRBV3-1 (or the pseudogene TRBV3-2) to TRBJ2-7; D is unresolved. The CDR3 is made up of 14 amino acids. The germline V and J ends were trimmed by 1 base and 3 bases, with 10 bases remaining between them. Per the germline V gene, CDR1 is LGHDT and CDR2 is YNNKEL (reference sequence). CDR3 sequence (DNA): TGTGCCAGCAGCCAAGCAGGCAGGCTCTACGAGCAGTACTTC. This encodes CASSQAGRLYEQYF.

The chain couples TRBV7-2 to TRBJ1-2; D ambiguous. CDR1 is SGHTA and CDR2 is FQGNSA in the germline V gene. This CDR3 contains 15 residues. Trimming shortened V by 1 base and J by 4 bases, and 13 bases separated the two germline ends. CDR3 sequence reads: CASSLEGRSTYGYTF. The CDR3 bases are TGTGCCAGCAGCTTAGAAGGCCGCAGCACCTATGGCTACACCTTC.

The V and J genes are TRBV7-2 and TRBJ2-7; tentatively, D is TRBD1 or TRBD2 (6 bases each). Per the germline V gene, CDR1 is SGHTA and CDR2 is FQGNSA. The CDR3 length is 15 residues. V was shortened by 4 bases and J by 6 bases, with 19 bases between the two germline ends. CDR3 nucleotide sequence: TGTGCCAGCAGCTCTTTTGGGGGGCATCGGGGCGAGCAGTACTTC. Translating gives CASSSFGGHRGEQYF.

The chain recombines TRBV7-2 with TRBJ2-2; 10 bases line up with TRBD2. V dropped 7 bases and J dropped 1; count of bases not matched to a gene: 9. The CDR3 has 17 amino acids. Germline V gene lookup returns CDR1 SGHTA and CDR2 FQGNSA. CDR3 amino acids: CASILTRTSGNTGELFF. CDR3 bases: TGTGCCAGCATCCTAACCCGGACTAGCGGGAACACCGGGGAGCTGTTTTTT.

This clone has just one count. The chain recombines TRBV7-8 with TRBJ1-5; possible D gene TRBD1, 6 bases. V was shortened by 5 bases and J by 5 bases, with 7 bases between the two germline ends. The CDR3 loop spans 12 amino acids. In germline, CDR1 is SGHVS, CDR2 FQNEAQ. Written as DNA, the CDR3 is TGTGCCAGCAGCAGACAGGATCAGCCCCAGCATTTT. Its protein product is CASSRQDQPQHF.

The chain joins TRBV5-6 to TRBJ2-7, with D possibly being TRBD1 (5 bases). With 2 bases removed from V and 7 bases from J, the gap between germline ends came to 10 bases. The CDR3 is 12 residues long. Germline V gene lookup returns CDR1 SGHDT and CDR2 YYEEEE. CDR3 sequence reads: CASSLDRTEQYF. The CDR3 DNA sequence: TGTGCCAGCAGCTTAGATAGGACAGAGCAGTACTTC. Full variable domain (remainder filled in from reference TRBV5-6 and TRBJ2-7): DAGVTQSPTHLIKTRGQQVTLRCSPKSGHDTVSWYQQALGQGPQFIFQYYEEEERQRGNFPDRFSGHQFPNYSSELNVNALLLGDSALYLCASSLDRTEQYFGPGTRLTVT.

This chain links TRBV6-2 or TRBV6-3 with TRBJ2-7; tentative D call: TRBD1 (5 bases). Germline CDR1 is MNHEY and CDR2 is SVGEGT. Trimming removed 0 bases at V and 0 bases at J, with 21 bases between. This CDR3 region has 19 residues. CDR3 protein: CASSYSKGPAFVLSYEQYF. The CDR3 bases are TGTGCCAGCAGTTACTCTAAGGGGCCCGCCTTCGTCCTCTCCTACGAGCAGTACTTC.

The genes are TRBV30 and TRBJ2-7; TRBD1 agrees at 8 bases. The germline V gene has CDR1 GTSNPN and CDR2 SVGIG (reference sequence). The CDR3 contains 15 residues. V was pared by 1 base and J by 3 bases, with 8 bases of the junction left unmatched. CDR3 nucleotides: TGTGCCTGGAGTGAGCCAGGGGGCTTTTTCTACGAGCAGTACTTC. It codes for CAWSEPGGFFYEQYF.

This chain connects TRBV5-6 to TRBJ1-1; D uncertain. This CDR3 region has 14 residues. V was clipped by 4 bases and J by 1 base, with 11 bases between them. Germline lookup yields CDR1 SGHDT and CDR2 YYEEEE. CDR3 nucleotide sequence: TGTGCCAGCAGCCCTGAGGAGAGGAACACTGAAGCTTTCTTT. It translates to CASSPEERNTEAFF.

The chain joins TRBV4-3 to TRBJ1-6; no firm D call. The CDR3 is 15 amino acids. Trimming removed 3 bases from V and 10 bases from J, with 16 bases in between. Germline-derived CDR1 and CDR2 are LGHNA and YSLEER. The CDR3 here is CASSQGTLSISPLHF. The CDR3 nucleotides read TGCGCCAGCAGCCAGGGTACCTTGAGCATCTCACCCCTCCACTTT.

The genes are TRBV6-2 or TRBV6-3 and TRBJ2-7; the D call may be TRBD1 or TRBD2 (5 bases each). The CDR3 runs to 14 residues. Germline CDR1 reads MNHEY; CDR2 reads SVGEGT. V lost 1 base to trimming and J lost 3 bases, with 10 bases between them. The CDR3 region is CASSYWGNGYEQYF. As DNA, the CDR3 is TGTGCCAGCAGTTACTGGGGGAACGGCTACGAGCAGTACTTC.

The chain's CDR3 is CASSQDGTSGGNEQFF. The CDR3 DNA reads as TGTGCCAGCAGCCAAGATGGGACTAGCGGGGGCAATGAGCAGTTCTTC. The rearrangement joins TRBV4-2 to TRBJ2-1; 14 bases are shared with TRBD2. The CDR3 covers 16 residues. Germline V gene sequence: CDR1 LGHNA, CDR2 YNFKEQ. Trimming took 0 bases from V and 6 from J; bases not matched to a gene: 1.

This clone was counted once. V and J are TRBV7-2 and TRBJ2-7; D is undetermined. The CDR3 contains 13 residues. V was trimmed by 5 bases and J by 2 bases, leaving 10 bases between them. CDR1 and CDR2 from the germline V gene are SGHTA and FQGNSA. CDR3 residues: CASSKDGTYEQYF. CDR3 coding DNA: TGTGCCAGCAGCAAGGACGGCACCTACGAGCAGTACTTC.

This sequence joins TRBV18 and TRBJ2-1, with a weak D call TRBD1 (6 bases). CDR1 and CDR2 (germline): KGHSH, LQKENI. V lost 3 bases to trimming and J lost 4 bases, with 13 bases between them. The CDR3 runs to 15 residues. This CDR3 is CASSPGNREYNEQFF. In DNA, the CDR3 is TGTGCCAGCTCACCCGGAAACAGGGAGTACAATGAGCAGTTCTTC. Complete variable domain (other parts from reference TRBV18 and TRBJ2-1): NAGVMQNPRHLVRRRGQEARLRCSPMKGHSHVYWYRQLPEEGLKFMVYLQKENIIDESGMPKERFSAEFPKEGPSILRIQQVVRGDSAAYFCASSPGNREYNEQFFGPGTRLTVL.

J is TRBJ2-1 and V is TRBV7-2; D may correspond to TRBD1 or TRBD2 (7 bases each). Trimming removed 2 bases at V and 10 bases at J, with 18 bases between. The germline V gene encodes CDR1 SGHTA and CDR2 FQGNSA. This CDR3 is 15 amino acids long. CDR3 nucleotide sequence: TGTGCCAGCAGCTTATTTGGGGGGCAGGGGGGGGAGCAGTTCTTC. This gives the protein CASSLFGGQGGEQFF.

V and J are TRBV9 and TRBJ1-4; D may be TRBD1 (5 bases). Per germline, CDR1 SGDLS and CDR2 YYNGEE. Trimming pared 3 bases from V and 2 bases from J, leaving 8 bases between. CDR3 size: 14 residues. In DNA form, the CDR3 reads TGTGCCAGCAGCGCAGACAGCACTAATGAAAAACTGTTTTTT. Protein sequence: CASSADSTNEKLFF.

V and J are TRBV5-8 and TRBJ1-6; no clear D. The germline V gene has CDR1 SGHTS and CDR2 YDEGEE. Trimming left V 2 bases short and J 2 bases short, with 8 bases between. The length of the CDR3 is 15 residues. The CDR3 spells CASSLDRAYNSPLHF. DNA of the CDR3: TGTGCCAGCAGCTTAGATCGGGCCTATAATTCACCCCTCCACTTT.

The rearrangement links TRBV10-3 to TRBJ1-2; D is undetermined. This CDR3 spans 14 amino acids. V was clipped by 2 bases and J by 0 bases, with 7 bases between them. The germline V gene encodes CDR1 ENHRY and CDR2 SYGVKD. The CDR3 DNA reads TGTGCCATCAGTGAGCCCCAGGCTAACTATGGCTACACCTTC. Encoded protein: CAISEPQANYGYTF.

The CDR3 sequence is CASRRTGNQPQHF. Written as DNA, the CDR3 is TGTGCCAGTAGGAGGACAGGGAATCAGCCCCAGCATTTT. The rearrangement uses TRBV19 and TRBJ1-5; 8 positions agree with TRBD1. The V gene end was trimmed by 6 bases and the J gene end by 4 bases; junction bases not matched to a gene: 2. The CDR3 loop spans 13 amino acids. Germline loops: CDR1 LNHDA, CDR2 SQIVND (reference sequence).

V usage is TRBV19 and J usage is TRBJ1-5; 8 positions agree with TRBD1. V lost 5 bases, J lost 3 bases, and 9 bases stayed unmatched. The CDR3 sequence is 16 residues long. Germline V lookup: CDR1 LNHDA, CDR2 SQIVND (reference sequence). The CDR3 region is CASSARTGIANQPQHF. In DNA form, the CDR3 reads TGTGCCAGTAGTGCCAGGACAGGGATTGCCAATCAGCCCCAGCATTTT.

Here the CDR3 reads CASSLGTGVNTEAFF. The CDR3 nucleotides are TGCGCCAGCAGCTTGGGGACAGGGGTGAACACTGAAGCTTTCTTT. The chain employs TRBV5-1 and TRBJ1-1, with TRBD1 matching 9 bases. The V segment lost 0 bases and the J segment 0 bases; nucleotides outside the gene matches: 0. From germline, CDR1 is SGHRS and CDR2 YFSETQ. CDR3 length: 15 residues.

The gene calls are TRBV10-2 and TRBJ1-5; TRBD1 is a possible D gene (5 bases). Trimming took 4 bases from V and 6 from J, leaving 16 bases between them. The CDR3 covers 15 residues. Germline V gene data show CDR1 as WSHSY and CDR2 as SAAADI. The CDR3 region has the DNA TGCGCCAGCAGTGTTCGGGATGGGGGTGGTCAGCCCCAGCATTTT. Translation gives CASSVRDGGGQPQHF.

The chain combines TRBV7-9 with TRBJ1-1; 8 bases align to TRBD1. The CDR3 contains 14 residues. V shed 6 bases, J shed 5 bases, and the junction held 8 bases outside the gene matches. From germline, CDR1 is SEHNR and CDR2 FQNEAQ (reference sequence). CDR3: CASSSGQVGTEAFF. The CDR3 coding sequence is TGTGCCAGCAGTTCGGGACAGGTCGGAACTGAAGCTTTCTTT.

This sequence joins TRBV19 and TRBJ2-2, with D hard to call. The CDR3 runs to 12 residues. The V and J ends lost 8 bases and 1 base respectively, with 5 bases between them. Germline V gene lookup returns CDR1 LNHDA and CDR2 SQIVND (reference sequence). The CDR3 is CASELNTGELFF. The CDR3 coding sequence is TGTGCCAGTGAGTTGAACACCGGGGAGCTGTTTTTT.

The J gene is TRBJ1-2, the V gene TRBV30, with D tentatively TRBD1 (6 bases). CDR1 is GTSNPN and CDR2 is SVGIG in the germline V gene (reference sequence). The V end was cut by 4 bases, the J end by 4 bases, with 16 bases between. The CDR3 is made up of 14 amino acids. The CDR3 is CAWTSQTGSYGYTF. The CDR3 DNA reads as TGTGCCTGGACCTCTCAAACAGGGTCCTATGGCTACACCTTC.

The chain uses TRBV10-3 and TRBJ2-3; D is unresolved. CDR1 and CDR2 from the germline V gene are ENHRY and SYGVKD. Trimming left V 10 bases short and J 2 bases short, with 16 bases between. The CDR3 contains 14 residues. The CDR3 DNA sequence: TGTGCCAGCCGGTTGACGGAGCACACAGATACGCAGTATTTT. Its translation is CASRLTEHTDTQYF.

The CDR3 is CASSSRYTSRDKNTEAFF. The CDR3 nucleotides are TGTGCCAGCAGTTCGAGGTACACCTCCCGGGACAAGAACACTGAAGCTTTCTTT. The J gene is TRBJ1-1, the V gene TRBV27, with a possible D match to TRBD1 (6 bases). This CDR3 is 18 amino acids long. With 4 bases removed from V and 1 base from J, the gap between germline ends came to 22 bases. Germline V gene sequence: CDR1 MNHEY, CDR2 SMNVEV (reference sequence).

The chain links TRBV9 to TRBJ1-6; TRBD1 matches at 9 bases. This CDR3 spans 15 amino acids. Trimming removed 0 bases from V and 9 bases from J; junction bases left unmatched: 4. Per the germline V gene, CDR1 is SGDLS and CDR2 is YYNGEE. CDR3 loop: CASSVGGQGFSPLHF. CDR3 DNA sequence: TGTGCCAGCAGCGTAGGCGGACAGGGGTTTTCACCCCTCCACTTT. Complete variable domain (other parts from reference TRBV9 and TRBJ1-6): DSGVTQTPKHLITATGQRVTLRCSPRSGDLSVYWYQQSLDQGLQFLIQYYNGEERAKGNILERFSAQQFPDLHSELNLSSLELGDSALYFCASSVGGQGFSPLHFGNGTRLTVT.

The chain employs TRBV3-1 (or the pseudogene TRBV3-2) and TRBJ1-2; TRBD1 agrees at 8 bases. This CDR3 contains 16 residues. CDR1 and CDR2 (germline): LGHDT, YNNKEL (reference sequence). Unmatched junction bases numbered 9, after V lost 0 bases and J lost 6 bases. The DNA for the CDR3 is TGTGCCAGCAGCCAAGATTTCGGACAGGGAGGGGATGGCTACACCTTC. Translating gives CASSQDFGQGGDGYTF.